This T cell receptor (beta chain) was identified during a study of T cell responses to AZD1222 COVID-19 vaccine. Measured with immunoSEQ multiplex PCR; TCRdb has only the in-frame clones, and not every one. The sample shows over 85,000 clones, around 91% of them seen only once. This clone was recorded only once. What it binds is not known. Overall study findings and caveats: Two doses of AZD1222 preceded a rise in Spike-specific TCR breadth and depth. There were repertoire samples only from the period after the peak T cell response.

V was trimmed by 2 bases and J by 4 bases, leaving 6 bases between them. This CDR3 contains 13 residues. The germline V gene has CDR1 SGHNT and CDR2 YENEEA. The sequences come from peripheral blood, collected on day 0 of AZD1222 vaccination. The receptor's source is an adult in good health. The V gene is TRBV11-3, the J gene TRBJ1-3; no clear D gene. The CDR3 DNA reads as TGTGCCAGCAGCTTACGAGGAGGAAACACCATATATTTT. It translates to CASSLRGGNTIYF.